This TCR beta chain was observed in a study of control samples from healthy donors and cancer patients. V was shortened by 5 bases and J by 6 bases, with 5 bases between the two germline ends. This CDR3 has 10 residues. Germline V gene data show CDR1 as MDHEN and CDR2 as SYDVKM. Assay: immunoSEQ multiplex PCR; the TCRdb copy retains only in-frame clones and omits some. The table records fewer than 25,000 clones, 88% of them present only once. The sample consisted of PBMCs. This rearrangement joins TRBV28 to TRBJ2-7; D tentatively reads TRBD1 or TRBD2 (5 bases each). The receptor was derived from a woman aged 55-75 years with head and neck cancer. CDR3 nucleotide sequence: TGTGCCAGCAGTGGGGGCGAGCAGTACTTC. Protein: CASSGGEQYF.